Below, 26 T cell receptor beta chains from the same sample are listed, as sequenced in a study of T-cell reconstitution after alpha-beta-depleted transplantation in children. The library targeted TCRbeta and was prepared with unique molecular identifiers. MiXCR was run by TCRdb on the PCR reads, yielding one entry per CDR3 protein. This table has over 85,000 distinct CDR3 sequences, 5% to 6% appearing once. The sequencing used PBMCs, mostly from graft donor cells, collected 60 days after TCRalphabeta/CD19-depleted stem cell transplant. The receptors come from a female patient aged 2-10 years who had a stem cell transplant for Fanconi anemia, so the T cells may come from the graft donor.

This clonotype came up many times. The rearrangement joins TRBV20-1 to TRBJ2-7; perhaps TRBD2 as D (5 bases). Germline CDR1 DFQATT, CDR2 SNEGSKA (reference sequence). The CDR3 has 13 residues. V was cut by 4 bases and J by 3 bases, with 13 bases left in between. The CDR3 nucleotides are TGCAGTGCTAAAGAGGGCTTCCGCTACGAGCAGTACTTC. As protein: CSAKEGFRYEQYF.

This clonotype has a count of ten or more. V is TRBV6-5 and J is TRBJ2-2; D may be TRBD2 (5 bases). V lost 6 bases and J 4 bases, leaving 9 bases between the germline ends. There are 13 residues in the CDR3. Germline V gives CDR1 MNHEY, CDR2 SVGAGI. The CDR3 DNA is TGTGCCAGCAGATTAACTAGCACCGGGGAGCTGTTTTTT. Amino acids: CASRLTSTGELFF.

This clonotype turned up a few times. The rearrangement links TRBV25-1 to TRBJ1-4, with D hard to call. Trimming stripped 0 bases from V and 0 bases from J, with 26 bases between. Per the germline V gene, CDR1 is MGHDK and CDR2 is SYGVNS. This CDR3 is 22 amino acids long. Here the CDR3 reads CASSEYILPQTPLLTTNEKLFF. The CDR3 bases are TGTGCCAGCAGTGAATATATTCTCCCTCAAACCCCCCTTCTAACAACTAATGAAAAACTGTTTTTT. The full variable domain, its missing parts supplied by reference TRBV25-1 and TRBJ1-4, is EADIYQTPRYLVIGTGKKITLECSQTMGHDKMYWYQQDPGMELHLIHYSYGVNSTEKGDLSSESTVSRIRTEHFPLTLESARPSHTSQYLCASSEYILPQTPLLTTNEKLFFGSGTQLSVL.

The chain combines TRBV20-1 with TRBJ1-2; D gene unclear. V shed 3 bases and J shed 7 bases, with 6 bases lying between them. The germline V gene encodes CDR1 DFQATT and CDR2 SNEGSKA (reference sequence). The CDR3 extends over 10 amino acids. Written as DNA, the CDR3 is TGCAGTGCTAGGAGGGTTGGCTACACCTTC. Its protein product is CSARRVGYTF.

This clonotype was seen many times. CDR3 residues: CASSAGLAGLDTQYF. In DNA, the CDR3 is TGCGCCAGCAGCGCGGGACTAGCGGGATTGGATACGCAGTATTTT. This sequence joins TRBV5-1 and TRBJ2-3; 13 bases fit TRBD2. The CDR3 runs 15 residues. Germline V gene lookup returns CDR1 SGHRS and CDR2 YFSETQ. V lost 4 bases, J lost 6 bases, and 5 bases stayed unmatched.

The table lists this clonotype with many counts. The V call is TRBV25-1, the J call TRBJ2-7; D is unresolved. The CDR3 loop spans 11 amino acids. Trimming took 6 bases from V and 3 from J, leaving 6 bases between them. In germline, CDR1 is MGHDK, CDR2 SYGVNS. The CDR3 DNA reads TGTGCCAGCAGCACTTACTACGAGCAGTACTTC. Its protein product is CASSTYYEQYF.

This clonotype was found many times. This chain uses TRBV12-3 or TRBV12-4 with TRBJ1-1; 7 bases agree with TRBD1. The CDR3 totals 19 residues. Unmatched junction bases numbered 16, after V lost 3 bases and J lost 0 bases. The CDR3 region has the DNA TGTGCCAGCAGTTTTCCCGGTTGGGACAGTGATACAATGAACACTGAAGCTTTCTTT. Amino acids: CASSFPGWDSDTMNTEAFF.

This clonotype has a count of ten or more. The V gene is TRBV5-1, the J gene TRBJ2-3, with 8 bases identical to TRBD1. Looked up from germline, CDR1 is SGHRS and CDR2 is YFSETQ. V trimming: 3 bases; J trimming: 4 bases; junction bases outside the gene matches: 4. This CDR3 is built from 14 residues. The CDR3 DNA sequence: TGCGCCAGCAGCTCCCGGACAGGGCCAGATACGCAGTATTTT. Residues: CASSSRTGPDTQYF.

This clonotype was seen many times. The chain couples TRBV19 to TRBJ2-7; 10 bases fit TRBD2. The CDR3 contains 14 residues. Germline CDR1 LNHDA, CDR2 SQIVND (reference sequence). V gave up 5 bases and J gave up 2 bases; unmatched junction bases: 3. This CDR3 is CASSAGTSAYEQYF. CDR3 nucleotides: TGTGCCAGTAGTGCCGGGACTAGCGCCTACGAGCAGTACTTC. Full variable domain (outside the CDR3, taken from reference TRBV19 and TRBJ2-7): DGGITQSPKYLFRKEGQNVTLSCEQNLNHDAMYWYRQDPGQGLRLIYYSQIVNDFQKGDIAEGYSVSREKKESFPLTVTSAQKNPTAFYLCASSAGTSAYEQYFGPGTRLTVT.

This clonotype has a count of ten or more. The rearrangement joins TRBV6-2 or TRBV6-3 to TRBJ2-5; D remains unclear. Germline V lookup: CDR1 MNHEY, CDR2 SVGEGT. V dropped 2 bases and J dropped 5 bases, with 3 bases sitting between them. The CDR3 totals 11 residues. CDR3 sequence (DNA): TGTGCCAGCAGTTACCCTGAGACCCAGTACTTC. It specifies CASSYPETQYF.

The rearrangement links TRBV10-2 to TRBJ2-6; 9 bases match TRBD1. The CDR3 length is 17 residues. Germline CDR1 reads WSHSY; CDR2 reads SAAADI. Germline trimming cut 4 bases from V and 2 bases from J; bases unmatched to any gene: 6. The CDR3 DNA sequence: TGCGCCAGCAGTGTAGGGACAGGGAACCCTGGGGCCAACGTCCTGACTTTC. As protein: CASSVGTGNPGANVLTF.

Many counts were recorded for this clonotype. The chain has TRBV20-1 and TRBJ2-7; D is possibly TRBD1 or TRBD2 (6 bases each). Trimming shortened V by 4 bases and J by 9 bases, and 10 bases separated the two germline ends. The CDR3 extends over 10 amino acids. Germline values: CDR1 DFQATT, CDR2 SNEGSKA (reference sequence). The DNA of the CDR3 is TGCAGTGCTACGGGGGCAGGGCAGTACTTC. It codes for CSATGAGQYF.

This clonotype was counted at least ten times. The gene calls are TRBV6-1 and TRBJ2-7, with 8 positions matching TRBD1. Trimming removed 2 bases from V and 6 bases from J; junction bases left unmatched: 9. This CDR3 contains 15 residues. Germline V gene lookup returns CDR1 MNHNS and CDR2 SASEGT. The CDR3 region has the DNA TGTGCCAGCAGTGAATTGACAGGGGCCCGCGCCGAGCAGTACTTC. This sequence encodes CASSELTGARAEQYF.

This clonotype was observed many times. The rearrangement uses TRBV7-3 and TRBJ2-7; maybe TRBD2 (5 bases). The CDR3 length is 13 residues. Germline assignment: CDR1 SGHTA and CDR2 FQGTGA. V lost 5 bases and J lost 6, with 14 bases in between. This chain's CDR3 is CASSQTRTGEQYF. CDR3 sequence (DNA): TGTGCCAGCAGCCAAACTAGAACGGGCGAGCAGTACTTC. Together with reference TRBV7-3 and TRBJ2-7, the CDR3 gives the full variable domain: GAGVSQTPSNKVTEKGKYVELRCDPISGHTALYWYRQSLGQGPEFLIYFQGTGAADDSGLPNDRFFAVRPEGSVSTLKIQRTERGDSAVYLCASSQTRTGEQYFGPGTRLTVT.

This clonotype was detected only a few times. This chain links TRBV18 with TRBJ2-5; 11 bases match TRBD2. Per the germline V gene, CDR1 is KGHSH and CDR2 is LQKENI. The CDR3 consists of 16 residues. The V segment lost 0 bases and the J segment 2 bases; nucleotides outside the gene matches: 2. The CDR3 nucleotides are TGTGCCAGCTCACCACCGACTAGCGGGGCGCAAGAGACCCAGTACTTC. This encodes CASSPPTSGAQETQYF.

This clonotype was counted ten times or more. V usage is TRBV7-6 and J usage is TRBJ2-7, with 9 nucleotides matching TRBD1. The CDR3 is 21 residues long. Trimming cost V 2 bases and J 0 bases; bases outside gene matches: 20. From germline, CDR1 is SGHVS and CDR2 FNYEAQ. The DNA for the CDR3 is TGTGCCAGCAGCTTAATCCCACCTGAGACAGGGGGGATACCAATCTCCTACGAGCAGTACTTC. Translating it yields CASSLIPPETGGIPISYEQYF.

Ten or more counts support this clonotype. The chain joins TRBV12-3 or TRBV12-4 to TRBJ1-1; D unclear. Trimming stripped 4 bases from V and 5 bases from J, with 11 bases between. The length of the CDR3 is 13 residues. CDR3 region: CASSWPLVTEAFF. The CDR3 DNA sequence: TGTGCCAGCAGTTGGCCCCTCGTGACTGAAGCTTTCTTT.

The chain carries TRBV7-9 and TRBJ2-5; D is uncertain. From germline, CDR1 is SEHNR and CDR2 FQNEAQ (reference sequence). The CDR3 is made up of 14 amino acids. V was cut by 5 bases and J by 4 bases, with 14 bases left in between. CDR3 protein: CASSTRRQRETQYF. Here the CDR3 DNA reads TGTGCCAGCAGCACTCGAAGACAAAGAGAGACCCAGTACTTC.

This clonotype was counted ten times or more. The gene calls are TRBV5-1 and TRBJ2-5; D possibly corresponds to TRBD2 (6 bases). The CDR3 extends over 12 amino acids. The germline V gene has CDR1 SGHRS and CDR2 YFSETQ. V was cut by 5 bases and J by 4 bases, with 9 bases left in between. In DNA, the CDR3 is TGCGCCAGCAGTGGGACTGGAGAGACCCAGTACTTC. Its protein product is CASSGTGETQYF. The full variable domain, rest sourced from reference TRBV5-1 and TRBJ2-5, is KAGVTQTPRYLIKTRGQQVTLSCSPISGHRSVSWYQQTPGQGLQFLFEYFSETQRNKGNFPGRFSGRQFSNSRSEMNVSTLELGDSALYLCASSGTGETQYFGPGTRLLVL.

The chain carries TRBV27 and TRBJ1-5; no firm D call. Looked up from germline, CDR1 is MNHEY and CDR2 is SMNVEV (reference sequence). Trimming stripped 5 bases from V and 0 bases from J, with 8 bases between. The CDR3 has 14 residues. CDR3 in DNA: TGTGCCAGCAGTACTACTGGTAGCAATCAGCCCCAGCATTTT. This codes for CASSTTGSNQPQHF.

The chain recombines TRBV7-6 with TRBJ2-2; 8 nucleotides align to TRBD2. This CDR3 is 15 amino acids long. Trimming cost V 5 bases and J 4 bases; bases outside gene matches: 6. Per germline, CDR1 SGHVS and CDR2 FNYEAQ. The CDR3 DNA reads TGTGCCAGCAGCGCCCGTCGGGGGGGCACCGGGGAGCTGTTTTTT. This sequence encodes CASSARRGGTGELFF.

Many counts were recorded for this clonotype. This chain joins TRBV27 and TRBJ2-1; the match to TRBD1 covers 10 bases. V was clipped by 4 bases and J by 2 bases; unmatched bases: 8. Germline CDR1 is MNHEY and CDR2 is SMNVEV (reference sequence). The CDR3 spans 17 residues. The CDR3 loop is CASSSPGTGDTYNEQFF. CDR3 DNA: TGTGCCAGCAGTTCTCCCGGGACAGGGGACACCTACAATGAGCAGTTCTTC.

This chain links TRBV14 with TRBJ1-6, with unresolved D. Trimming removed 4 bases at V and 4 bases at J, with 8 bases between. The CDR3 has 14 amino acids. CDR1 and CDR2 from the germline V gene are SGHDN and FVKESK. The CDR3, as DNA: TGTGCCAGCAGCCGTGGGTCTTATAATTCACCCCTCCACTTT. Its translation: CASSRGSYNSPLHF.

This clonotype was recorded at least ten times. The chain combines TRBV6-1 with TRBJ2-7; D not resolved. Looked up from germline, CDR1 is MNHNS and CDR2 is SASEGT. V was cut by 8 bases and J by 4 bases, with 12 bases left in between. The CDR3 is 12 residues long. DNA for the CDR3: TGTGCCAGCGATATCGGTCTTTACGAGCAGTACTTC. It yields the protein CASDIGLYEQYF.

This sequence joins TRBV6-5 and TRBJ1-4; no firm D call. The CDR3 consists of 11 residues. From germline, CDR1 is MNHEY and CDR2 SVGAGI. V was pared by 8 bases and J by 8 bases, with 9 bases between. CDR3 sequence: CASRVGEKLFF. The DNA of the CDR3 is TGTGCCAGCCGAGTAGGAGAAAAACTGTTTTTT.

This clonotype showed up many times. The chain combines TRBV15 with TRBJ2-1; 8 nucleotides line up with TRBD1. The CDR3 extends over 16 amino acids. CDR1 is LNHNV, CDR2 YYDKDF, per germline (reference sequence). V shed 5 bases, J shed 3 bases, and the junction held 9 bases outside the gene matches. CDR3 bases: TGTGCCACCAGCGCCCGGGGGACAGGCTTCTACAATGAGCAGTTCTTC. Amino acids: CATSARGTGFYNEQFF.